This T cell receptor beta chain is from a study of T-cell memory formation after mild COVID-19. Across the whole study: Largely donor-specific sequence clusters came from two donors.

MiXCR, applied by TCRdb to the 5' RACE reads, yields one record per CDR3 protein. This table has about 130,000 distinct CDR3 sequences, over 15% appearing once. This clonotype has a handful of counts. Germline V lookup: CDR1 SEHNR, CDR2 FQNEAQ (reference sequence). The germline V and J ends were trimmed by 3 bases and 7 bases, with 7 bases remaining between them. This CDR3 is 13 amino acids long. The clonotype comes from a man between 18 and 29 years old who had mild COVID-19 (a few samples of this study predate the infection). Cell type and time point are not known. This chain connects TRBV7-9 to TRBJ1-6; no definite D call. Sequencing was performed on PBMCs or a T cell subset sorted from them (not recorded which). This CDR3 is CASSLESNSPLHF. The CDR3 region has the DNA TGTGCCAGCAGCTTGGAATCGAATTCACCCCTCCACTTT.